A selection of T cell receptor beta chains follows, all from one sample in a study of shared clonotypes between healthy human individuals. Sequenced by immunoSEQ multiplex PCR; TCRdb stores in-frame clones only, minus some. The table records roughly 2.1 million clones, about 92% of them present only once. The sample taken for sequencing was naive CD8+ T cells from PBMCs. These receptors all stem from a young man in good health. Some clones in this sample may be carry-over from other donors' samples. Each CDR3 is given with its conserved first and last residue. The D gene is left open where the match is weak. Rows may omit the clone size; those that give it use once, few, many or a size class.

NA,TRBD1,TRBJ1-2,TRBV28,CASTRKYVDRGVYGYTF,TGTGCCAGCACTCGAAAGTATGTGGACAGGGGGGTCTATGGCTACACCTTC
NA,NA,TRBJ2-7,TRBV28,CASTPTESAYEQYF,TGTGCCAGCACCCCTACGGAGTCCGCCTACGAGCAGTACTTC
NA,TRBD2,TRBJ2-1,TRBV28,CASRLAGSYNEQFF,TGTGCCAGCAGACTAGCGGGGTCCTACAATGAGCAGTTCTTC
few,NA,TRBJ1-1,TRBV7-9,CASSPPGGNAEAFF,TGTGCCAGCAGTCCCCCAGGAGGGAACGCTGAAGCTTTCTTT
NA,TRBD2,TRBJ2-2,TRBV5-1,CASSLVRGSGELFF,TGCGCCAGCAGCTTGGTGCGGGGGTCCGGGGAGCTGTTTTTT
NA,TRBD1,TRBJ2-1,TRBV27,CASKGTADPYNEQFF,TGTGCCAGCAAGGGGACAGCCGACCCCTACAATGAGCAGTTCTTC
once,TRBD1,TRBJ2-2,TRBV7-9,CASSPRGQENTGELFF,TGTGCCAGCAGCCCTAGGGGGCAGGAGAACACCGGGGAGCTGTTTTTT
NA,TRBD2,TRBJ2-2,TRBV7-3,CASSLMMRLAGDTGELFF,TGTGCCAGCAGCTTAATGATGAGACTAGCGGGAGACACCGGGGAGCTGTTTTTT
NA,NA,TRBJ2-3,TRBV7-6,CASGAGDTQYF,TGTGCCAGCGGGGCGGGGGATACGCAGTATTTT
few,NA,TRBJ1-1,TRBV6-1,CASSEDYEAFF,TGTGCCAGCAGTGAAGACTATGAAGCTTTCTTT
NA,NA,TRBJ2-5,TRBV5-1,CASSLKHPKRETQYF,TGCGCCAGCAGCTTGAAACACCCCAAAAGGGAGACCCAGTACTTC
NA,TRBD2,TRBJ2-1,TRBV6-4,CASSDRVFSGSSYNEQFF,TGTGCCAGCAGTGACCGGGTATTTAGCGGGAGCTCCTACAATGAGCAGTTCTTC
NA,NA,TRBJ2-7,TRBV9,CASSVDRTSSYEQYF,TGTGCCAGCAGCGTAGATCGGACGTCAAGCTACGAGCAGTACTTC
NA,NA,TRBJ2-1,TRBV5-4,CASSLGLYNEQFF,TGTGCCAGCAGCCTCGGACTTTACAATGAGCAGTTCTTC
NA,TRBD2,TRBJ2-1,TRBV9,CASSVLTSANEQFF,TGTGCCAGCAGCGTCTTGACTAGCGCCAATGAGCAGTTCTTC
NA,NA,TRBJ2-4,TRBV11-2,CASSLGGVSAKNIQYF,TGTGCCAGCAGCTTAGGAGGGGTCTCAGCCAAAAACATTCAGTACTTC
NA,TRBD1,TRBJ1-3,TRBV18,CASSPEGASSGNTIYF,TGTGCCAGCTCACCGGAGGGGGCCAGCTCTGGAAACACCATATATTTT
NA,NA,TRBJ1-5,TRBV21-1,CATNRGGIGNQPQHF,TGTGCCACCAATAGGGGGGGGATCGGCAATCAGCCCCAGCATTTT
NA,TRBD1,TRBJ1-2,TRBV27,CASSLSQGATYGYTF,TGTGCCAGCAGTTTATCACAGGGGGCGACCTATGGCTACACCTTC
NA,TRBD1,TRBJ1-2,TRBV7-8,CASSLGQGWDYGYTF,TGTGCCAGCAGCTTAGGACAGGGATGGGACTATGGCTACACCTTC
NA,NA,TRBJ2-7,TRBV19,CASSISGFQYEQYF,TGTGCCAGTAGTATCTCAGGGTTCCAATACGAGCAGTACTTC
NA,NA,TRBJ1-1,TRBV6-1,CASSGRMNTEAFF,TGTGCCAGCAGTGGCCGTATGAACACTGAAGCTTTCTTT
NA,NA,TRBJ1-1,TRBV15,CATSRGVGYTEAFF,TGTGCCACCAGCAGAGGGGTGGGTTACACTGAAGCTTTCTTT
once,TRBD1,TRBJ1-4,TRBV28,CASSLTGTEVNEKLFF,TGTGCCAGCAGTTTAACCGGGACAGAGGTGAATGAAAAACTGTTTTTT
NA,TRBD2,TRBJ2-7,TRBV27,CASSLSAGGSSYEQYF,TGTGCCAGCAGTTTATCGGCGGGAGGGAGCTCCTACGAGCAGTACTTC
NA,TRBD2,TRBJ2-1,TRBV27,CASSSPQTSGRGGEQFF,TGTGCCAGCAGTTCCCCACAAACTAGCGGGAGAGGGGGTGAGCAGTTCTTC
NA,NA,TRBJ2-3,TRBV5-1,CASSLEIGGADTQYF,TGCGCCAGCAGCTTGGAGATAGGGGGGGCAGATACGCAGTATTTT
NA,TRBD2,TRBJ2-3,TRBV2,CAGGGGVNTQYF,TGTGCCGGCGGGGGAGGGGTAAATACGCAGTATTTT
NA,NA,TRBJ1-5,TRBV6-1,CASSEFGQDSNQPQHF,TGTGCCAGCAGTGAATTCGGCCAGGATAGCAATCAGCCCCAGCATTTT
NA,NA,TRBJ1-2,TRBV29-1,CSSRTLAGYTF,TGCAGCTCGCGGACACTGGCAGGCTACACCTTC
NA,TRBD1,TRBJ2-1,TRBV6-5,CASSYSNRGSYNEQFF,TGTGCCAGCAGTTACTCTAACAGGGGGTCCTACAATGAGCAGTTCTTC
once,TRBD1,TRBJ1-5,TRBV5-5,CASSLDRGLNQPQHF,TGTGCCAGCAGCTTGGACAGGGGTTTGAATCAGCCCCAGCATTTT
NA,NA,TRBJ1-2,TRBV9,CASSPIAVTGPNYGYTF,TGTGCCAGCAGCCCCATTGCGGTAACGGGGCCCAACTATGGCTACACCTTC
NA,NA,TRBJ2-1,TRBV7-3,CASSLGTAFGYEQFF,TGTGCCAGCAGCTTAGGTACAGCCTTTGGATATGAGCAGTTCTTC
NA,NA,TRBJ2-7,TRBV10-2,CASAMGMSSYEQYF,TGCGCCAGCGCCATGGGGATGAGCTCCTACGAGCAGTACTTC
NA,TRBD1,TRBJ2-7,TRBV4-3,CASSRDRSYEQYF,TGCGCCAGCAGCCGGGACAGATCCTACGAGCAGTACTTC
NA,TRBD2,TRBJ2-3,TRBV7-8,CASSISSGLAENTDTQYF,TGTGCCAGCAGCATTAGCTCTGGACTAGCGGAAAACACAGATACGCAGTATTTT
NA,TRBD2,TRBJ2-7,TRBV27,CASSNGASGPYEQYF,TGTGCCAGCAGCAACGGGGCTAGCGGACCCTACGAGCAGTACTTC
NA,TRBD1,TRBJ2-1,TRBV27,CASSLSSDRGFEQFF,TGTGCCAGCAGTTTATCATCGGACAGGGGCTTTGAGCAGTTCTTC
NA,NA,TRBJ2-7,TRBV5-1,CASSLVPVDLEQYF,TGCGCCAGCAGCTTGGTCCCAGTCGACTTAGAGCAGTACTTC
NA,TRBD2,TRBJ2-1,TRBV14,CASSQETSGRAYNEQFF,TGTGCCAGCAGCCAAGAGACTAGCGGGAGGGCCTACAATGAGCAGTTCTTC
NA,TRBD1,TRBJ2-7,TRBV7-9,CASSPRPGQPASYEQYF,TGTGCCAGCAGCCCCCGCCCGGGACAGCCTGCCTCCTACGAGCAGTACTTC
NA,NA,TRBJ2-5,TRBV19,CASSSRESASETQYF,TGTGCCAGTAGTAGTAGGGAATCAGCATCGGAGACCCAGTACTTC
NA,TRBD1,TRBJ1-2,TRBV5-4,CASSLDRVTTYGYTF,TGTGCCAGCAGCCTGGACAGGGTAACCACCTATGGCTACACCTTC
NA,TRBD2,TRBJ2-6,TRBV28,CASIGLAALSGANVLTF,TGTGCCAGTATAGGACTAGCGGCACTATCTGGGGCCAACGTCCTGACTTTC
NA,TRBD2,TRBJ2-7,TRBV28,CAHAPGVAGYEQYF,TGTGCCCATGCCCCGGGGGTAGCGGGCTACGAGCAGTACTTC
NA,TRBD1,TRBJ1-2,TRBV19,CASSYDRGAGDYGYTF,TGTGCCAGTAGTTACGACAGGGGGGCTGGGGACTATGGCTACACCTTC
NA,NA,TRBJ2-3,TRBV7-9,CASSLPLTDTQYF,TGTGCCAGCAGCTTACCCCTCACAGATACGCAGTATTTT
NA,NA,TRBJ1-1,TRBV27,CASSITVNTEAFF,TGTGCCAGCAGTATTACAGTGAACACTGAAGCTTTCTTT
NA,TRBD2,TRBJ2-7,TRBV4-1,CASSRLAGGGDEQYF,TGCGCCAGCAGCCGACTAGCGGGAGGGGGCGACGAGCAGTACTTC
once,NA,TRBJ2-3,TRBV11-1,CASSQPRWDDPPDTQYF,TGTGCCAGCAGCCAACCTCGTTGGGACGACCCCCCAGATACGCAGTATTTT
NA,TRBD1,TRBJ2-7,TRBV28,CASSLWLTGFSYEQYF,TGTGCCAGCAGTTTATGGTTGACAGGGTTCTCCTACGAGCAGTACTTC
NA,NA,TRBJ2-7,TRBV5-1,CASSPPRVGETYEQYF,TGCGCCAGCAGCCCACCCCGTGTGGGGGAGACCTACGAGCAGTACTTC